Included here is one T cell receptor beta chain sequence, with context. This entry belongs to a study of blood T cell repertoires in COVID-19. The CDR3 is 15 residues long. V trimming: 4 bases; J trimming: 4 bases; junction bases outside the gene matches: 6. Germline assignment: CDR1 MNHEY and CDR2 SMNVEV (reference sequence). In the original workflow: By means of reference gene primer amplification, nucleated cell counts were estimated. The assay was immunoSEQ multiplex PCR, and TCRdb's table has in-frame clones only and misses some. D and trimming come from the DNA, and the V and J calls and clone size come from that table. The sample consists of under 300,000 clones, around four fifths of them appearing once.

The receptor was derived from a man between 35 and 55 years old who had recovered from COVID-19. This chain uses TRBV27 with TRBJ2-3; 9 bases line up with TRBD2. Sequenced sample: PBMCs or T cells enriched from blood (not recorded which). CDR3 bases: TGTGCCAGCAGTTCGCGGGAGGGCCCCCCAGATACGCAGTATTTT. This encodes CASSSREGPPDTQYF.